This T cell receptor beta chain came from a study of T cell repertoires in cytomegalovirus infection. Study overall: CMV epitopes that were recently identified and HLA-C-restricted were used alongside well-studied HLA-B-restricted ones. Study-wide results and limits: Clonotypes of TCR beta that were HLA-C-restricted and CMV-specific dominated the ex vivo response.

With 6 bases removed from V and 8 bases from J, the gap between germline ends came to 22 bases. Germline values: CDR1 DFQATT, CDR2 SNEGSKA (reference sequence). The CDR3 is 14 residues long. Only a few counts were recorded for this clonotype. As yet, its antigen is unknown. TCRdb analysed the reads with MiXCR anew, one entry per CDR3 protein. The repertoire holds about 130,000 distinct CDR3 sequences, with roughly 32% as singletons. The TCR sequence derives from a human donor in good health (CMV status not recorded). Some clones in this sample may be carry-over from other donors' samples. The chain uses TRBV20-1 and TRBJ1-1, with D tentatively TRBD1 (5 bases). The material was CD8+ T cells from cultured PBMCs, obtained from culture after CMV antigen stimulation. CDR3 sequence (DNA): TGCAGTGCAATGAACCGACGGGACCCCGAAGAAGCTTTCTTT. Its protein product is CSAMNRRDPEEAFF.